This record looks at one TCR beta chain sequence and its context. This specimen belongs to a study of shared clonotypes between healthy human individuals. Replicate PCRs for sorted subsets used 200 ng DNA; this equaled about 30,000 T cell genomes. Libraries were prepared by immunoSEQ multiplex PCR; TCRdb keeps only in-frame clonotypes and omits some of them. There are a few million clones in the sample; approximately 93% occur only once, and 0.35% to 0.5% lies in the top ten. The CDR3 contains 18 residues. V dropped 3 bases and J dropped 2 bases, with 17 bases sitting between them. Per germline, CDR1 MDHEN and CDR2 SYDVKM.

The rearrangement links TRBV28 to TRBJ2-6; TRBD1 or TRBD2 may be the D gene (5 bases each). The sequencing sample was made of naive CD4+ T cells from PBMCs. The subset here: CD45RA+ positively selected. The receptor comes from a man younger than 35 in good health. Some clones in this sample may be carry-over from other donors' samples. CDR3 region: CASSFGRGLRAGANVLTF. As DNA, the CDR3 is TGTGCCAGCAGTTTCGGTAGGGGCCTGCGGGCTGGGGCCAACGTCCTGACTTTC.